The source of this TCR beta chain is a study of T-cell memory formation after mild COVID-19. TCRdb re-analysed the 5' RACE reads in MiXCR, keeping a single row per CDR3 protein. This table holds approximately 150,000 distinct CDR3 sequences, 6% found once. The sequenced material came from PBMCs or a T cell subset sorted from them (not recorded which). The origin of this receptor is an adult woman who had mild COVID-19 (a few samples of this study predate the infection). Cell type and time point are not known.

CDR3 in amino acids: CSAGGGASTDTQYF. The CDR3 nucleotides are TGCAGTGCTGGTGGCGGGGCTAGCACAGATACGCAGTATTTT. V gene TRBV20-1 combines with J gene TRBJ2-3; D possibly corresponds to TRBD2 (6 bases). Trimming took off 5 bases at V and 0 bases at J, with 12 bases between the two ends. CDR3 length: 14 amino acids. The V gene's germline CDR1 is DFQATT and CDR2 SNEGSKA (reference sequence).